These 25 T cell receptor beta chains came from one sample sequenced in a study of blood T cell repertoires in COVID-19 (dated by TCRdb to between 2020 and 2021). Library method: the immunoSEQ multiplex PCR assay. TCRdb carries this immuneACCESS record with in-frame sequences only. Its versions omit some clonotypes, under half of them owing to an unresolved V gene in the studies checked, with the rest unexplained. This sample is represented by roughly 70,000 clones; 90% of them were singletons. The leading ten clones occupy about 7% of the sample. The sequenced sample consisted of peripheral blood. These TCRs come from a human donor in a cohort sampled during active COVID-19.

V usage is TRBV18 and J usage is TRBJ2-7, with 10 positions matching TRBD1. V gave up 4 bases and J gave up 0 bases; unmatched junction bases: 6. The CDR3 covers 16 residues. Germline loops: CDR1 KGHSH, CDR2 LQKENI. CDR3 region: CASSRTGGGSSYEQYF. The CDR3 DNA follows: TGTGCCAGCTCACGGACAGGGGGTGGAAGCTCCTACGAGCAGTACTTC.

The genes are TRBV5-1 and TRBJ2-5, with a tentative D call TRBD1 (6 bases). The CDR3 sequence is 16 residues long. Trimming stripped 6 bases from V and 2 bases from J, with 20 bases between. The germline CDR1 and CDR2 sequences are SGHRS and YFSETQ. The CDR3 nucleotides are TGCGCCAGCACCTCTCTGACAGGTGAGACGCAAGAGACCCAGTACTTC. Amino acid sequence: CASTSLTGETQETQYF.

The chain recombines TRBV5-4 with TRBJ2-5; 8 nucleotides agree with TRBD2. This CDR3 contains 15 residues. Germline values: CDR1 SGHNT, CDR2 YYREEE (reference sequence). Trimming removed 0 bases from V and 5 bases from J; junction bases left unmatched: 6. The CDR3 DNA sequence: TGTGCCAGCAGCTTGGGCGGGGGGCACGAGGAGACCCAGTACTTC. Translation: CASSLGGGHEETQYF.

The V call is TRBV7-2, the J call TRBJ2-3, with 7 bases that match TRBD2. V lost 7 bases, J lost 0 bases, and 7 bases stayed unmatched. This CDR3 contains 15 residues. The germline V gene encodes CDR1 SGHTA and CDR2 FQGNSA. CDR3 protein: CASTLTGGSTDTQYF. CDR3 bases: TGTGCCAGCACCCTCACCGGGGGGAGCACAGATACGCAGTATTTT. Filled out from reference TRBV7-2 and TRBJ2-3, the complete variable domain reads GAGVSQSPSNKVTEKGKDVELRCDPISGHTALYWYRQSLGQGLEFLIYFQGNSAPDKSGLPSDRFSAERTGGSVSTLTIQRTQQEDSAVYLCASTLTGGSTDTQYFGPGTRLTVL.

This clone appeared once. The J gene is TRBJ2-2, the V gene TRBV5-1, with D tentatively TRBD1 (6 bases). Trimming took 0 bases from V and 5 from J, leaving 11 bases between them. CDR1 and CDR2 (germline): SGHRS, YFSETQ. This CDR3 spans 15 amino acids. The CDR3 reads CASSLAATGTGELFF. In DNA, the CDR3 is TGCGCCAGCAGCTTGGCCGCTACAGGGACCGGGGAGCTGTTTTTT.

This clone showed up many times. This chain uses TRBV3-1 (or the pseudogene TRBV3-2) with TRBJ2-2; D is unclear. CDR1 LGHDT and CDR2 YNNKEL come from the germline V gene (reference sequence). This CDR3 contains 14 residues. V was trimmed by 1 base and J by 10 bases, leaving 13 bases between them. DNA of the CDR3: TGTGCCAGCAGCCAAGCACTCGGGTCTTCGGAGCTGTTTTTT. Amino acid sequence: CASSQALGSSELFF.

CDR3 amino acids: CASSPIRGGRGQETQYF. The CDR3 coding sequence is TGTGCCAGCAGCCCCATCCGGGGGGGGCGCGGCCAAGAGACCCAGTACTTC. The J gene is TRBJ2-5, the V gene TRBV5-4; TRBD2 agrees at 8 bases. Per the germline V gene, CDR1 is SGHNT and CDR2 is YYREEE (reference sequence). This CDR3 spans 17 amino acids. The J segment lost 1 base and the V segment lost 4 bases, leaving 12 bases of the junction unmatched. The variable domain in full, with the rest retrieved from reference TRBV5-4 and TRBJ2-5, is ETGVTQSPTHLIKTRGQQVTLRCSSQSGHNTVSWYQQALGQGPQFIFQYYREEENGRGNFPPRFSGLQFPNYSSELNVNALELDDSALYLCASSPIRGGRGQETQYFGPGTRLLVL.

This chain links TRBV30 with TRBJ1-6; TRBD1 agrees at 7 bases. CDR1 and CDR2 from the germline V gene are GTSNPN and SVGIG (reference sequence). The V and J ends lost 3 bases and 6 bases, in that order; junction bases with no gene match: 8. This CDR3 is built from 15 residues. The CDR3 here is CAWSPRQGGNSPLHF. The CDR3 DNA reads as TGTGCCTGGAGCCCCAGACAGGGTGGTAATTCACCCCTCCACTTT.

V gene TRBV27 combines with J gene TRBJ1-1; no clear D. This CDR3 is 13 amino acids long. Trimming cost V 2 bases and J 1 base, with 5 bases left between them. Germline V gives CDR1 MNHEY, CDR2 SMNVEV (reference sequence). CDR3 DNA: TGTGCCAGCAGTTTAGCAGAGAACACTGAAGCTTTCTTT. Its translation is CASSLAENTEAFF.

The V call is TRBV6-1, the J call TRBJ1-1; D remains unclear. The V gene's germline CDR1 is MNHNS and CDR2 SASEGT. Between the trimmed V and J ends, which lost 2 bases and 12 bases, there was a span of 10 bases. The CDR3 is 11 amino acids. CDR3 DNA sequence: TGTGCCAGCAGTGAATACTCAGACTCTTTCTTT. As protein: CASSEYSDSFF.

V and J are TRBV29-1 and TRBJ2-7; D might be TRBD1 (5 bases). Germline CDR1 reads SQVTM; CDR2 reads ANQGSEA. Trimming cost V 0 bases and J 5 bases, with 17 bases left between them. The length of the CDR3 is 15 residues. The CDR3 sequence is CSVEETGLGNNEQYF. CDR3 DNA sequence: TGCAGCGTTGAAGAAACAGGCTTAGGCAACAACGAGCAGTACTTC.

V and J are TRBV6-1 and TRBJ2-7, with 8 bases matching TRBD2. CDR1 is MNHNS, CDR2 SASEGT, per germline. After removal of 2 bases from V and 5 bases from J, the junction contained 5 bases not matched to a gene. This CDR3 spans 14 amino acids. CDR3 coding DNA: TGTGCCAGCAGTGAATCCGGCGGGAGGAACGAGCAGTACTTC. This encodes CASSESGGRNEQYF.

The chain links TRBV27 to TRBJ2-1, with 12 bases fitting TRBD2. The V segment lost 6 bases and the J segment 6 bases; nucleotides outside the gene matches: 9. The germline gives CDR1 MNHEY, CDR2 SMNVEV (reference sequence). This CDR3 spans 16 amino acids. In DNA, the CDR3 is TGTGCCAGCAGGTTTCAGACTAGCGGGGGTCTCAATGAGCAGTTCTTC. It yields the protein CASRFQTSGGLNEQFF.

V is TRBV19 and J is TRBJ2-7, with D maybe TRBD1 (6 bases). V shed 5 bases and J shed 6 bases, with 23 bases lying between them. Germline lookup yields CDR1 LNHDA and CDR2 SQIVND (reference sequence). The CDR3 contains 16 residues. The CDR3 spells CASSPVWGPSTLEQYF. The CDR3 DNA reads TGTGCCAGTAGTCCGGTTTGGGGGCCCTCCACCCTCGAGCAGTACTTC.

The rearrangement links TRBV7-9 to TRBJ1-1; TRBD1 matches at 8 bases. This CDR3 spans 16 amino acids. Germline V gives CDR1 SEHNR, CDR2 FQNEAQ (reference sequence). V trimming: 5 bases; J trimming: 1 base; junction bases outside the gene matches: 9. This chain's CDR3 is CASSRPGQAENTEAFF. The DNA of the CDR3 is TGTGCCAGCAGCCGGCCGGGACAGGCAGAGAACACTGAAGCTTTCTTT.

The sample holds a few counts of this clone. The J gene is TRBJ1-1, the V gene TRBV28; D uncertain. Trimming stripped 11 bases from V and 1 base from J, with 14 bases between. Per the germline V gene, CDR1 is MDHEN and CDR2 is SYDVKM. The CDR3 has 13 residues. CDR3 in DNA: TGTGCCCTTAAGAGGAACTCGAACACTGAAGCTTTCTTT. Protein sequence: CALKRNSNTEAFF.

The gene calls are TRBV19 and TRBJ1-2; 10 nucleotides agree with TRBD1. Germline CDR1 reads LNHDA; CDR2 reads SQIVND (reference sequence). Trimming took 4 bases from V and 4 from J; bases not matched to a gene: 9. The CDR3 sequence is 16 residues long. CDR3 nucleotide sequence: TGTGCCAGTAGTACGACCGGAGGGGACAGGGGCTATGGCTACACCTTC. Amino acid sequence: CASSTTGGDRGYGYTF.

The rearrangement joins TRBV6-5 to TRBJ1-3, with 8 positions matching TRBD1. The CDR3 totals 14 residues. CDR1 is MNHEY and CDR2 is SVGAGI in the germline V gene. Trimming removed 6 bases from V and 3 bases from J; junction bases left unmatched: 4. The CDR3 loop reads CASRTGANGNTIYF. CDR3 in DNA: TGTGCCAGCAGGACAGGGGCAAATGGAAACACCATATATTTT.

This chain links TRBV12-3 or TRBV12-4 with TRBJ1-2; D gene unclear. V lost 2 bases to trimming and J lost 0 bases, with 4 bases between them. CDR3 length: 13 amino acids. The CDR3 protein is CASSLTANYGYTF. CDR3 DNA: TGTGCCAGCAGTTTAACAGCTAACTATGGCTACACCTTC.

V and J are TRBV21-1 and TRBJ2-2; TRBD2, the table's D call, lacks a check against the DNA. TRBV21-1 is listed as a pseudogene. This CDR3 spans 15 amino acids. CDR3 residues: CASSKAEGNTGELFF. CDR3 bases: TGTGCCAGCAGCAAAGCGGAGGGGAACACCGGGGAGCTGTTTTTT.

The V gene is TRBV6-5, the J gene TRBJ2-7; D possibly corresponds to TRBD1 (6 bases). V dropped 4 bases and J dropped 3 bases, with 10 bases sitting between them. Germline V lookup: CDR1 MNHEY, CDR2 SVGAGI. The CDR3 runs 13 residues. The CDR3 region has the DNA TGTGCCAGCAGTTCCGTGGACAGCTACGAGCAGTACTTC. It is translated as CASSSVDSYEQYF.

The genes are TRBV6-5 and TRBJ1-4; 9 bases match TRBD1. The CDR3 covers 15 residues. Germline CDR1 is MNHEY and CDR2 is SVGAGI. The ends lost 7 bases at V and 8 bases at J; junction bases unmatched: 11. The CDR3 here is CASTLLQGAEEKLFF. DNA for the CDR3: TGTGCCAGCACCCTCTTACAGGGGGCGGAAGAAAAACTGTTTTTT.

V and J are TRBV29-1 and TRBJ1-4; a possible D gene is TRBD1 (6 bases). Per the germline V gene, CDR1 is SQVTM and CDR2 is ANQGSEA. The CDR3 consists of 14 residues. Trimming pared 3 bases from V and 2 bases from J, leaving 10 bases between. Here the CDR3 reads CSVERGITNEKLFF. The CDR3 DNA reads as TGCAGCGTTGAGAGGGGGATTACTAATGAAAAACTGTTTTTT.

The chain couples TRBV6-5 to TRBJ2-7; TRBD1 is a possible D gene (5 bases). Deletions cut 2 bases from V and 6 bases from J, with 17 bases between. The germline gives CDR1 MNHEY, CDR2 SVGAGI. The CDR3 contains 15 residues. The CDR3 DNA is TGTGCCAGCAGTTACAAGGGGCAGGGCCAGGGCGAGCAGTACTTC. This encodes CASSYKGQGQGEQYF.

The chain couples TRBV10-3 to TRBJ1-2; D might be TRBD1 (6 bases). The CDR3 sequence is 15 residues long. From germline, CDR1 is ENHRY and CDR2 SYGVKD. Trimming removed 4 bases at V and 1 base at J, with 13 bases between. CDR3 nucleotide sequence: TGTGCCATCAGTGGGTTAACAGGGCTTAACTATGGCTACACCTTC. Translation gives CAISGLTGLNYGYTF.